This T cell receptor (beta chain) is drawn from a study of cytotoxic CD8 clonotypes in ibrutinib-treated CLL (dated by TCRdb to the early 2020s). With regard to the full study: The cohort was composed of 11 relapsed/refractory and roughly 16 treatment-naive patients; IGHV unmutated status was identified in 17 patients. Response samples were taken after a median of around 13 months on treatment, ranging from 6 to 36 months. Of the approximately 91 people in the trial, about 27 had longitudinal samples available. Cryopreserved peripheral blood mononuclear cells were obtained before treatment, at response, and at either sustained remission or disease progression. On average, each sample yielded around 250,000 productive templates and under 95,000 productive rearrangements. All remission and progressive disease samples were collected while patients were still receiving ibrutinib. Responses were partial in roughly 24 patients and complete in 2; after median about 70 months follow-up, roughly 15 stayed in remission and 12 progressed.

This clone turned up a few times. The antigen it recognizes is unknown. No base-level quality is on record; no much larger clone is a single base apart. CDR1 and CDR2, per the germline V gene, are ENHRY and SYGVKD. From its cysteine to its phenylalanine, the CDR3 spans 14 amino acids. Just the 42-base CDR3 DNA is kept, in frame starting at base 1. The junction shows trimming of 6 bases on V and 2 bases on J, plus 11 bases between the germline ends. The goal of deep resolution MiSeq sequencing was a depth between 1 in 1 million and 1 in 200,000 T cells, and coverage averaged 10x per clonotype. The immunoSEQ hsTCRB Kit was used to generate the TCR beta libraries. The authors processed their data as follows. ImmunoSEQ Data Assistant and ImmunoSEQ Analyzer were used for data analysis, and V, D and J genes were assigned according to IMGT definitions. Clonality, with values ranging from 0 to 1, was calculated as one minus the normalized Shannon entropy of productive rearrangement frequencies. Only overrepresented clonotypes making up at least 0.05% of each patient's repertoire were included in the public clonotype analysis. More than ten age-matched healthy donor repertoires from immuneACCESS were used as controls for clonality. The immuneACCESS repertoire file appears here via TCRdb, limited to in-frame rearrangements. These files lack a portion of the clones; in checked studies, under half of the deficit traces to unresolved V genes, and the cause of the others is not known. V, J and clone size reflect that table, while D and trimming were determined from the DNA. Present in this sample are around 160,000 clones, around nine tenths of which were seen just once. The ten largest clones add up to roughly 3% of the sample.

The sample's time point, from its label and the paper: progressive disease on ibrutinib. For TCR beta library preparation, roughly 2 micrograms of genomic DNA were extracted from the cryopreserved PBMCs. High-throughput TCR beta sequencing was performed on longitudinal blood samples from CLL patients receiving ibrutinib monotherapy. The patients took part in an open-label, single-center phase 2 trial of ibrutinib monotherapy. Results the study describes overall, beyond this receptor: Public clonotypes were rare and either shrank or stayed stable during treatment, and the rise in clonality at ibrutinib response reflected expansion of private clonotypes. Baseline clonality was found to be higher than that of age-matched healthy donors and was strongly correlated with circulating CD8+ T-cell counts. Lymph node repertoires were not examined, and the timing of sampling was not matched between patients in sustained remission and those whose disease progressed. Clonality rose at ibrutinib response, remained stable during sustained remission, and dropped back toward baseline at progression.

The rearrangement joined TRBV10-3 to TRBJ1-5, with a tentative D gene TRBD1 over 5 matching bases. This TCR was recovered from a human donor with chronic lymphocytic leukemia. The sequencing here drew on PBMCs, taken at disease progression, from a patient treated with ibrutinib. The sequenced DNA: TGTGCCATCAGCCGGGACTGGGGCAATCAGCCCCAGCATTTT. Its translation reads: CAISRDWGNQPQHF.